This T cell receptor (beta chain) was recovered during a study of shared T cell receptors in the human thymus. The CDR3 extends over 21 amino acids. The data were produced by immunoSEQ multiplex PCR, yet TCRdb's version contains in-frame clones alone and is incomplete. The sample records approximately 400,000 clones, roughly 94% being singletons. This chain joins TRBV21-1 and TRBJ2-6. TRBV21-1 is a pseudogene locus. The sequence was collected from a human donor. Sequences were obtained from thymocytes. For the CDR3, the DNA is TGTGCCAGCAGCAAAGACTTTTACCCCGGGACGAATGACTCTGGGGCCAACGTCCTGACTTTC. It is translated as CASSKDFYPGTNDSGANVLTF.